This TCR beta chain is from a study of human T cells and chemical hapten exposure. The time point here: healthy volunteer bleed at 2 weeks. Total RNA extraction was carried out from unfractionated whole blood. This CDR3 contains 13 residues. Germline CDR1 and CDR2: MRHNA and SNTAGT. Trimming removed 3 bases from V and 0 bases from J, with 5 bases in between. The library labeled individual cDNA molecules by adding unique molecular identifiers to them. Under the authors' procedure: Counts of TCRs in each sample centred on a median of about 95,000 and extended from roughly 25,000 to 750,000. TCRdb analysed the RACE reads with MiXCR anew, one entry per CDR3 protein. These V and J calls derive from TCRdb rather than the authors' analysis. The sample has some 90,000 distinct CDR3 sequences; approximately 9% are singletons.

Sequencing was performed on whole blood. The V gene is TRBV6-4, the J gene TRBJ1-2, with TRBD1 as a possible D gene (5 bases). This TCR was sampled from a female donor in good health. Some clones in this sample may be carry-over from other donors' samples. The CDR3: CASSEGANYGYTF. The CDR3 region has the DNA TGTGCCAGCAGTGAAGGGGCTAACTATGGCTACACCTTC.